Below, 20 T cell receptor beta chains from the same sample are listed, as sequenced in a study of blood T cell repertoires in COVID-19. The protocol was immunoSEQ multiplex PCR, while the TCRdb copy is restricted to in-frame clones and leaves out a portion. The profile covers roughly 150,000 clones, with 80% appearing a single time and roughly 6% taken by the ten largest. Sequenced: PBMCs or T cells enriched from blood (not recorded which). The receptors derive from a man in his forties or fifties who had recovered from COVID-19.

J is TRBJ2-3 and V is TRBV5-6; the D gene is possibly TRBD2 (5 bases). The germline V gene encodes CDR1 SGHDT and CDR2 YYEEEE. The germline V and J ends were trimmed by 3 bases and 2 bases, with 10 bases remaining between them. The length of the CDR3 is 14 residues. The DNA of the CDR3 is TGTGCCAGCAGCTCCCTCCGGGACACAGATACGCAGTATTTT. This gives the protein CASSSLRDTDTQYF.

This sequence joins TRBV7-9 and TRBJ2-2, with 10 bases that match TRBD2. The CDR3 sequence is 18 residues long. The V gene's germline CDR1 is SEHNR and CDR2 FQNEAQ (reference sequence). V shed 6 bases and J 1 base; nucleotides not matched to a gene: 11. The CDR3 sequence is CASSGRRASGGNTGELFF. The CDR3 DNA is TGTGCCAGCAGTGGCAGAAGGGCTAGCGGGGGGAACACCGGGGAGCTGTTTTTT. The whole variable domain, remainder taken from reference TRBV7-9 and TRBJ2-2, is DTGVSQNPRHKITKRGQNVTFRCDPISEHNRLYWYRQTLGQGPEFLTYFQNEAQLEKSRLLSDRFSAERPKGSFSTLEIQRTEQGDSAMYLCASSGRRASGGNTGELFFGEGSRLTVL.

A few counts support this clone. The chain is built from TRBV4-2 and TRBJ1-5; 7 nucleotides match TRBD1. The V gene's germline CDR1 is LGHNA and CDR2 YNFKEQ. This CDR3 is 15 amino acids long. The ends lost 3 bases at V and 6 bases at J; junction bases unmatched: 8. Here the CDR3 reads CASSHLGTAGQPQHF. The CDR3 DNA reads as TGTGCCAGCAGCCACCTTGGGACAGCCGGTCAGCCCCAGCATTTT.

This clone was seen many times. The junction departs from the called germline gene at one end, perhaps through a read error. V is TRBV19 and J is TRBJ2-5, with 9 bases fitting TRBD2. CDR3 length equals 16 residues. Germline CDR1 LNHDA, CDR2 SQIVND (reference sequence). CDR3 nucleotide sequence: TGTGCCAGTTCCCTTGACGGGGGCGGGGGGGCCGAGAGCCAGTACTTC. It is translated as CASSLDGGGGAESQYF.

This chain joins TRBV7-2 and TRBJ2-1; 9 nucleotides align to TRBD2. This CDR3 comprises 15 residues. Germline-derived CDR1 and CDR2 are SGHTA and FQGNSA. The ends lost 1 base at V and 3 bases at J; junction bases unmatched: 1. The CDR3 reads CASSLGSGSYNEQFF. The DNA of the CDR3 is TGTGCCAGCAGCTTAGGTAGCGGGAGCTACAATGAGCAGTTCTTC.

This clone showed up just a few times. This sample also contains other DNA sequences that code for the same CDR3. The rearrangement links TRBV9 to TRBJ2-1; 14 nucleotides match TRBD2. The CDR3 is 17 amino acids. V trimming: 0 bases; J trimming: 7 bases; junction bases outside the gene matches: 6. In germline, CDR1 is SGDLS, CDR2 YYNGEE. The CDR3 bases are TGTGCCAGCAGCGTAGGACTAGCGGGGGGGCCGGGGAATGAGCAGTTCTTC. This codes for CASSVGLAGGPGNEQFF. Variable domain in full (rest from reference TRBV9 and TRBJ2-1): DSGVTQTPKHLITATGQRVTLRCSPRSGDLSVYWYQQSLDQGLQFLIQYYNGEERAKGNILERFSAQQFPDLHSELNLSSLELGDSALYFCASSVGLAGGPGNEQFFGPGTRLTVL.

The chain is built from TRBV7-2 and TRBJ1-6; tentatively, D is TRBD1 (5 bases). Germline V gene data show CDR1 as SGHTA and CDR2 as FQGNSA. This CDR3 has 18 residues. Between the trimmed V and J ends, which lost 1 base and 0 bases, there was a span of 13 bases. CDR3 sequence (DNA): TGTGCCAGCAGCTTAGTAGCCTCAGACAGCTCCTATAATTCACCCCTCCACTTT. Translating gives CASSLVASDSSYNSPLHF.

The chain is built from TRBV7-3 and TRBJ2-2; D gene uncertain. Germline loops: CDR1 SGHTA, CDR2 FQGTGA. This CDR3 spans 16 amino acids. V lost 5 bases and J 0 bases, leaving 13 bases between the germline ends. CDR3 in DNA: TGTGCCAGCAGCCTCGACACCATGACGAACACCGGGGAGCTGTTTTTT. This codes for CASSLDTMTNTGELFF.

This chain uses TRBV7-8 with TRBJ1-1; D gene unclear. The V gene lost 5 bases and the J gene lost 10 bases, with 17 bases spanning the gap. Germline V gene lookup returns CDR1 SGHVS and CDR2 FQNEAQ. The CDR3 runs 13 residues. The CDR3 is CASSPNYRSGAFF. The CDR3 coding sequence is TGTGCCAGCAGCCCTAATTATAGATCTGGAGCTTTCTTT. The full variable domain, its missing parts supplied by reference TRBV7-8 and TRBJ1-1, is GAGVSQSPRYKVAKRGQDVALRCDPISGHVSLFWYQQALGQGPEFLTYFQNEAQLDKSGLPSDRFFAERPEGSVSTLKIQRTQQEDSAVYLCASSPNYRSGAFFGQGTRLTVV.

CDR3: CASSFSHYYNEQFF. Written as DNA, the CDR3 is TGTGCCAGCAGCTTTTCCCACTATTACAATGAGCAGTTCTTC. This chain links TRBV7-2 with TRBJ2-1; D is unresolved. Germline lookup yields CDR1 SGHTA and CDR2 FQGNSA. CDR3 length: 14 residues. Deletions cut 3 bases from V and 4 bases from J, with 10 bases between.

The J gene is TRBJ2-2, the V gene TRBV5-5, with D maybe TRBD1 (6 bases). Germline CDR1 reads SGHKS; CDR2 reads YYEKEE (reference sequence). The CDR3 runs to 16 residues. Deletions cut 4 bases from V and 5 bases from J, with 18 bases between. CDR3 bases: TGTGCCAGCAGCACAAACCGGGACACCCGAACCGGGGAGCTGTTTTTT. The encoded protein is CASSTNRDTRTGELFF.

This clone was observed a single time. The chain employs TRBV2 and TRBJ2-5, with 7 bases fitting TRBD2. This CDR3 region has 12 residues. After removal of 8 bases from V and 4 bases from J, the junction contained 4 bases not matched to a gene. The germline V gene has CDR1 SNHLY and CDR2 FYNNEI. For the CDR3, the DNA is TGTGCCAGCCGGGGGGTGCGAGAGACCCAGTACTTC. Protein: CASRGVRETQYF.

The chain couples TRBV5-5 to TRBJ2-5; the D gene is possibly TRBD1 (7 bases). Looked up from germline, CDR1 is SGHKS and CDR2 is YYEKEE (reference sequence). The V end was cut by 4 bases, the J end by 5 bases, with 18 bases between. CDR3 size: 15 residues. The DNA of the CDR3 is TGTGCCAGCAGCCCGGGGGACAGACTCAAGGAGACCCAGTACTTC. Protein sequence: CASSPGDRLKETQYF.

J is TRBJ2-1 and V is TRBV24-1; 7 bases agree with TRBD2. Germline V gives CDR1 KGHDR, CDR2 SFDVKD. The CDR3 runs to 15 residues. V gave up 3 bases and J gave up 5 bases; unmatched junction bases: 6. In DNA, the CDR3 is TGTGCCACCAGTGATGGACTAGTGAGCCACAATGAGCAGTTCTTC. This translates into CATSDGLVSHNEQFF.

At least ten counts were recorded for this clone. The chain recombines TRBV18 with TRBJ1-6; perhaps TRBD1 as D (5 bases). Germline V gene lookup returns CDR1 KGHSH and CDR2 LQKENI. The CDR3 is 15 residues long. V was clipped by 1 base and J by 7 bases, with 11 bases between them. The CDR3 region is CASSPQGNLNSPLHF. The DNA of the CDR3 is TGTGCCAGCTCACCACAGGGGAATCTGAATTCACCCCTCCACTTT.

This sequence joins TRBV4-2 and TRBJ1-3; maybe TRBD1 (6 bases). The V gene lost 4 bases and the J gene lost 0 bases, with 19 bases spanning the gap. The germline V gene has CDR1 LGHNA and CDR2 YNFKEQ. This CDR3 is built from 18 residues. This CDR3 reads CASSPAGGQLTSGNTIYF. Here the CDR3 DNA reads TGTGCCAGCAGCCCCGCCGGAGGACAGCTAACCTCTGGAAACACCATATATTTT.

This clone was counted once. The chain combines TRBV30 with TRBJ2-7; no clear D gene. Trimming shortened V by 2 bases and J by 4 bases, and 6 bases separated the two germline ends. The germline V gene encodes CDR1 GTSNPN and CDR2 SVGIG (reference sequence). The CDR3 consists of 11 residues. CDR3 DNA: TGTGCCTGGAGTCCGTTATACGAGCAGTACTTC. It specifies CAWSPLYEQYF.

V gene TRBV5-1 combines with J gene TRBJ2-7, with D maybe TRBD1 (6 bases). Looked up from germline, CDR1 is SGHRS and CDR2 is YFSETQ. The V end was cut by 3 bases, the J end by 2 bases, with 12 bases between. This CDR3 comprises 14 residues. The CDR3 protein is CASSWTQGTYEQYF. The CDR3 DNA reads as TGCGCCAGCAGCTGGACACAGGGAACCTACGAGCAGTACTTC.

The chain joins TRBV2 to TRBJ2-2; D perhaps matches TRBD2 (5 bases). CDR1 is SNHLY and CDR2 is FYNNEI in the germline V gene. There are 13 residues in the CDR3. Trimming cost V 7 bases and J 4 bases, with 10 bases left between them. The CDR3: CASNARVTGELFF. The CDR3 DNA reads TGTGCCAGCAACGCGCGGGTCACCGGGGAGCTGTTTTTT.

This chain links TRBV9 with TRBJ1-6; D remains ambiguous. The CDR3 has 14 residues. Per germline, CDR1 SGDLS and CDR2 YYNGEE. V dropped 4 bases and J dropped 7 bases, with 12 bases sitting between them. The CDR3 nucleotides read TGTGCCAGCAGCACAGCTGGGTCCAATTCACCCCTCCACTTT. Translated, it gives CASSTAGSNSPLHF.